The entry below gives a single TCR beta chain sequence along with its context. No antigen is known for it. This entry belongs to a study of cytomegalovirus exposure and HLA in healthy donors. Study overall: Out of 150 million to 200 million T cells, an earlier analysis found roughly 110 million unique TCR beta sequences in total. Unique TCRs numbering some 77 million, obtained from HLA-typed donors, made up an early data release. General observations from the study: A later analysis, which compared TCR beta chains of equal frequency, found the HLA-associated ones more clonally expanded.

The PCR made use of 60 Vbeta and 13 Jbeta primers. The assay was immunoSEQ multiplex PCR, and TCRdb's table has in-frame clones only and misses some. Of some 130,000 clones in the sample, 75% were seen once. CDR3 length: 15 amino acids. The germline CDR1 and CDR2 sequences are SGHDT and YYEEEE. Trimming removed 4 bases from V and 1 base from J, with 14 bases in between. Nominally healthy donors provided the samples, though records likely missed some immune exposures. This sequence joins TRBV5-6 and TRBJ1-1; D might be TRBD1 (5 bases). This TCR was recovered from a man under 40 in good health and CMV-seronegative. The sequenced material came from PBMCs. The CDR3 reads CASSLEGPRNTEAFF. The DNA of the CDR3 is TGTGCCAGCAGCCTGGAGGGGCCGCGGAACACTGAAGCTTTCTTT.